The rows below give T cell receptor beta chains drawn from one sample of a study of cytomegalovirus exposure and HLA in healthy donors. This table comes from immunoSEQ multiplex PCR, and its TCRdb copy is limited to in-frame clones, with some not included. The data hold 99,000 or so clones, with almost 70% observed a single time. Sequenced material: PBMCs. These receptors came from a man under 40 in good health and CMV-seronegative. Each CDR3 is given with its conserved first and last residue. D genes are given only for firm matches. Where a row states a size, it is once, few, many or the class of an expanded clone; other rows omit it.

d_call	clone_size	j_call	v_call	cdr3_aa	cdr3_nt
TRBD2	.	TRBJ2-1	TRBV7-6	CASSSLGLAATNEQFF	TGTGCCAGCAGCTCACTCGGACTAGCGGCAACCAATGAGCAGTTCTTC
.	few	TRBJ1-5	TRBV9	CASSASGGNQPQHF	TGTGCCAGCAGCGCCTCAGGGGGCAATCAGCCCCAGCATTTT
.	.	TRBJ1-2	TRBV10-3	CAIRRDKNYGYTF	TGTGCCATCAGGAGGGACAAAAACTATGGCTACACCTTC
.	.	TRBJ2-4	TRBV19	CASSIRGSAKNIQYF	TGTGCCAGTAGTATCAGGGGATCGGCCAAAAACATTCAGTACTTC
TRBD1	.	TRBJ2-2	TRBV6-5	CASSRGTGTGELFF	TGTGCCAGCAGCCGCGGGACAGGGACCGGGGAGCTGTTTTTT
TRBD2	few	TRBJ2-1	TRBV11-2	CASSYRASGRGYNEQFF	TGTGCCAGCAGCTACCGAGCCAGCGGGAGGGGGTACAATGAGCAGTTCTTC
.	.	TRBJ2-7	TRBV7-9	CASSPGGYEQYF	TGTGCCAGCAGCCCCGGGGGTTACGAGCAGTACTTC
.	.	TRBJ1-2	TRBV25-1	CASSELTGNYGYTF	TGTGCCAGCAGTGAATTAACAGGGAACTATGGCTACACCTTT
.	few	TRBJ1-5	TRBV27	CASSALGAGGNQPQHF	TGTGCCAGCAGTGCCCTTGGAGCGGGGGGCAATCAGCCCCAGCATTTT
.	.	TRBJ1-1	TRBV7-2	CASSLAPVNTEAFF	TGTGCCAGCAGCTTAGCACCAGTCAACACTGAAGCTTTCTTT
.	.	TRBJ2-5	TRBV5-6	CASSLGREETQYF	TGTGCCAGCAGCTTGGGCAGGGAAGAGACCCAGTACTTC
.	.	TRBJ2-7	TRBV5-6	CASSLGIPRVEQYF	TGTGCCAGCAGCTTGGGGATACCCAGGGTCGAGCAGTACTTC
.	.	TRBJ2-7	TRBV6-6	CASSYSGGAPYEQYF	TGTGCCAGCAGTTACTCAGGCGGAGCCCCCTACGAGCAGTACTTC
.	.	TRBJ1-2	TRBV29-1	CSALFAGVHGYTF	TGCAGCGCCCTCTTTGCAGGGGTACATGGCTACACCTTC